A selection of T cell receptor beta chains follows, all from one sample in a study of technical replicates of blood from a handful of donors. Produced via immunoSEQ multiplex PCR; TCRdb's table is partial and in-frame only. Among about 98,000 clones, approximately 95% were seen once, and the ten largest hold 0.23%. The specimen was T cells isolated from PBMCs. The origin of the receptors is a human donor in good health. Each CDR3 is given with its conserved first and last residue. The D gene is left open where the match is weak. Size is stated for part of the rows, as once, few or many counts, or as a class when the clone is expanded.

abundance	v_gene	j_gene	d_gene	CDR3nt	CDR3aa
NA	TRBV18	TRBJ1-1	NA	TGTGCCAGCTCACTGACGGAGGGGAAGACTGAAGCTTTCTTT	CASSLTEGKTEAFF
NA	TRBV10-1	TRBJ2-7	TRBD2	TGCGCCAGCAGTGAGTTTGGTAGCGGGAGTGACGAGCAGTACTTC	CASSEFGSGSDEQYF
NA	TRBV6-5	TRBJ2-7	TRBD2	TGTGCCAGCACGGAGAGCGGGAATTTACAGCAGTACTTC	CASTESGNLQQYF
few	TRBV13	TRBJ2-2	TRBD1	TGTGCCAGCAGCTACGGACAGGGGAACACCGGGGAGCTGTTTTTT	CASSYGQGNTGELFF
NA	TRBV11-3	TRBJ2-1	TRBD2	TGTGCCAGCAGCTCCTCCCGGGGGGGCAATGAGCAGTTCTTC	CASSSSRGGNEQFF
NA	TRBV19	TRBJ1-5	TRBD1	TGTGCCAGTGGAGGACAGGGGTACAATCAGCCCCAGCATTTT	CASGGQGYNQPQHF
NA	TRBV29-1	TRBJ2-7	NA	TGCAGCGTTGGGTTGGGCTTCGGTTCCTACGAGCAGTACTTC	CSVGLGFGSYEQYF
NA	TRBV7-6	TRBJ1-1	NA	TGTGCCAGCACCCTACATCGAGGAGATTTTAAACGCACTGAAGCTTTCTTT	CASTLHRGDFKRTEAFF
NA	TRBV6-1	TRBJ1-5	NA	TGTGCCAGCAGTGAAGCGCACGGGTACAATCAGCCCCAGCATTTT	CASSEAHGYNQPQHF
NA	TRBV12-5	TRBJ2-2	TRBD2	TGTGCTAGTGGACTAGTGGCTAGCGGGAAAGGAGGGGAGCTGTTTTTT	CASGLVASGKGGELFF
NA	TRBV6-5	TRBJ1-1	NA	TGTGCCAGCAGTTACTCGGCATCGGGTCCGGCCTCTGAAGCTTTCTTT	CASSYSASGPASEAFF
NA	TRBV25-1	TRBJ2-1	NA	TGTGCCAGCAGAGACGGGTCAATCAATGAGCAGTTCTTC	CASRDGSINEQFF
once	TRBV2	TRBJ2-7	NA	TGTGCCAGCAGGGGCTCAGTCGAGCAGTACTTC	CASRGSVEQYF
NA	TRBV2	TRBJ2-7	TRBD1	TGTGCCAGCAAGATCGGGACAGGGGGCGCGGGGGGGCAGTACTTC	CASKIGTGGAGGQYF
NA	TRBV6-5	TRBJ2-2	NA	TGTGCCAGCACCTACCTGCCCACCGGGGAGCTGTTTTTT	CASTYLPTGELFF
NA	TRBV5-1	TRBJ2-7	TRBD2	TGCGCCAGCAGCTTGAGGGTAGCGGGAGTGGAAGAGCAGTACTTC	CASSLRVAGVEEQYF
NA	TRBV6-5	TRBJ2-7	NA	TGTGCCAGCAGTTACGGGGACACCCTGTCCTACGAGCAGTACTTC	CASSYGDTLSYEQYF
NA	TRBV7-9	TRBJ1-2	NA	TGTGCCAGCAGCGGAAACCAGGGAATCCATGGCTACACCTTC	CASSGNQGIHGYTF
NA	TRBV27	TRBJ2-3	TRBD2	TGTGCCAGCAACCCAACTAGCGGGGGGGCCGTTACGCAGTATTTT	CASNPTSGGAVTQYF
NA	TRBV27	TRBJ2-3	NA	TGTGCCAGCAGTTACGGGTCTACCACAGATACGCAGTATTTT	CASSYGSTTDTQYF
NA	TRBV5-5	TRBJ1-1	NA	TGTGCCAGCAGCTTTGGGGCCTACACTGAAGCTTTCTTT	CASSFGAYTEAFF
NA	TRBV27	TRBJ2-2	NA	TGTGCCAGCAGTTTATTAGGGGACTGGATGGGCGGGGAGCTGTTTTTT	CASSLLGDWMGGELFF
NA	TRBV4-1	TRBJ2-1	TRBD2	TGCGCCAGCAGCCAGAGCGGGACTACCTACAATGAGCAGTTCTTC	CASSQSGTTYNEQFF
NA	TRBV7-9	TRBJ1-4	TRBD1	TGTGCCAGCAGCCAGACAGGGGGGGAAAAACTGTTTTTT	CASSQTGGEKLFF
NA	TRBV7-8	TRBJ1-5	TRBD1	TGTGCCAGCAGCTCGACAGGGGATCAGCCCCAGCATTTT	CASSSTGDQPQHF
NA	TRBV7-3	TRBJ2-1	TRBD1	TGTGCCAGCAGCCACCCCCGGGACAGGGAATCCTACAATGAGCAGTTCTTC	CASSHPRDRESYNEQFF
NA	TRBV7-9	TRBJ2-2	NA	TGTGCCAGCAGCTTACAAACCGGGGAGCTGTTTTTT	CASSLQTGELFF
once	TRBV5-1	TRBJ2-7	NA	TGCGCCAGCAGCTTGGAACGCGGTAACGAGCAGTACTTC	CASSLERGNEQYF
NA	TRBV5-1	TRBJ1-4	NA	TGCGCCAGCAGCTTGCTCAGTGCAACTAATGAAAAACTGTTTTTT	CASSLLSATNEKLFF
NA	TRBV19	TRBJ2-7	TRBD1	TGTGCCAGTAGTATTGGCGCTCTGGTCGGGACAGGGGGTTCCGAGCAGTACTTC	CASSIGALVGTGGSEQYF
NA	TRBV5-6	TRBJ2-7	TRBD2	TGTGCCAGCACCCCGGGACTAGCGGGGGGGCTCCCCGAGCAGTACTTC	CASTPGLAGGLPEQYF
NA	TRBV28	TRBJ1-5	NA	TGTGCCAGCAGTTTAGGGCAGTTTAGCAATCAGCCCCAGCATTTT	CASSLGQFSNQPQHF
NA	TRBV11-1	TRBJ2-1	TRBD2	TGTGCCAGCAGCAAGTTCTTTGTAGGGGCTAGCGGGGGCGGTGAGCAGTTCTTC	CASSKFFVGASGGGEQFF
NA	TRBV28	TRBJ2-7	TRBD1	TGTGCCAGTGGACAGGTTAACTACGAGCAGTACTTC	CASGQVNYEQYF
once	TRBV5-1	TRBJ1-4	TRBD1	TGCGCCAGCACCGACGGGACAGGAGTTCCTAATGAAAAACTGTTTTTT	CASTDGTGVPNEKLFF
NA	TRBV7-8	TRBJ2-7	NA	TGTGCCAGCAGGGTGAGAAGGGGAATGGGCGAGCAGTACTTC	CASRVRRGMGEQYF
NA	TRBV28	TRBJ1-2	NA	TGTGCCAGCACGGGACTTCGGGATGGCTACACCTTC	CASTGLRDGYTF
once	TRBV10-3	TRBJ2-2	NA	TGTGCCATCAGTGGAGCGGGCTTCATCACCGGGGAGCTGTTTTTT	CAISGAGFITGELFF
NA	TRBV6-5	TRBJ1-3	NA	TGTGCCAGCAGTTACTCGATCGGGGGAAACACCATATATTTT	CASSYSIGGNTIYF
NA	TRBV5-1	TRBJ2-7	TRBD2	TGCGCCAGCAGCTTGGCCGGTCTGAGACTAGCCCCAGTTTACGAGCAGTACTTC	CASSLAGLRLAPVYEQYF
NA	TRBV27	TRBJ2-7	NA	TGTGCCAGCAGTTTATCGGTGGGGAGCGAGCAGTACTTC	CASSLSVGSEQYF